One and the same sample provided the 7 T cell receptor beta chains below, sequenced in a study of blood T cell repertoires in COVID-19. TCRdb's copy holds only in-frame clones and misses some; the assay was immunoSEQ multiplex PCR. This sample carries 150,000 to 200,000 clones, approximately 90% of them seen once, and the ten largest clones take roughly 4.8%. The sample taken for sequencing was peripheral blood. The origin of the receptors is a man aged 25 to 45 with COVID-19, enrolled during active disease.

The genes are TRBV5-1 and TRBJ1-6; TRBD1 aligns across 7 bases. The germline CDR1 and CDR2 sequences are SGHRS and YFSETQ. The CDR3 has 18 residues. After removal of 7 bases from V and 7 bases from J, the junction contained 20 bases not matched to a gene. The CDR3 spells CASRLAGGAKYENSPLHF. The CDR3 DNA reads TGCGCCAGCCGTCTGGCAGGGGGTGCGAAATATGAAAATTCACCCCTCCACTTT.

The chain combines TRBV19 with TRBJ1-2; possibly TRBD1 for D (5 bases). Per germline, CDR1 LNHDA and CDR2 SQIVND (reference sequence). V gave up 3 bases and J gave up 2 bases, with 10 bases separating them. CDR3 size: 14 residues. For the CDR3, the DNA is TGTGCCAGTAGTATCTGGGGCAGCAACTATGGCTACACCTTC. Translation: CASSIWGSNYGYTF.

This clone was counted a single time. The chain combines TRBV5-1 with TRBJ2-2; tentative D call: TRBD2 (5 bases). The CDR3 has 13 amino acids. Germline V gives CDR1 SGHRS, CDR2 YFSETQ. V was pared by 0 bases and J by 6 bases, with 6 bases between. CDR3 in DNA: TGCGCCAGCAGCTTGGTCGGGGCCGGGGAGCTGTTTTTT. Translating it yields CASSLVGAGELFF.

J is TRBJ2-7 and V is TRBV21-1; the listed D gene, TRBD2, was not tested against the DNA. TRBV21-1 is marked as a pseudogene. The CDR3 runs 16 residues. CDR3 in amino acids: CASSAPRGEIWYEQYF. The CDR3 DNA reads as TGTGCCAGCAGCGCTCCCCGGGGGGAGATTTGGTACGAGCAGTACTTC.

The chain is built from TRBV4-2 and TRBJ2-7; TRBD1 matches at 8 bases. The CDR3 loop spans 16 amino acids. Germline V gene lookup returns CDR1 LGHNA and CDR2 YNFKEQ. The V and J ends lost 1 base and 1 base, in that order; junction bases with no gene match: 6. CDR3: CASSQVSGTGSYEQYF. The CDR3 DNA follows: TGTGCCAGCAGCCAAGTATCCGGGACAGGATCCTACGAGCAGTACTTC.

The sample holds a few counts of this clone. V gene TRBV16 combines with J gene TRBJ1-1; the D gene is possibly TRBD1 (5 bases). Germline assignment: CDR1 KGHSY and CDR2 FQNENV. V was pared by 0 bases and J by 3 bases, with 11 bases between. The length of the CDR3 is 15 residues. CDR3 coding DNA: TGTGCCAGCAGCCAATCCCAGGAGGGGTACACTGAAGCTTTCTTT. Amino acid sequence: CASSQSQEGYTEAFF.

The chain uses TRBV14 and TRBJ1-2; D ambiguous. The germline V and J ends were trimmed by 0 bases and 4 bases, with 9 bases remaining between them. This CDR3 is 14 amino acids long. In germline, CDR1 is SGHDN, CDR2 FVKESK. As DNA, the CDR3 is TGTGCCAGCAGCCAAGAGCTAGCCCCCTATGGCTACACCTTC. Its translation is CASSQELAPYGYTF.